This T cell receptor (beta chain) stems from a study of T cells after posttransplantation cyclophosphamide. Study outcomes and limitations: Recipient CMV seropositivity and CMV reactivation strongly tracked TRB clonality. Later blood repertoires were often dominated by clones from the donor CD8+ memory compartment.

Points on this clone: The antigen remains unidentified.

This table comes from immunoSEQ multiplex PCR, and its TCRdb copy is limited to in-frame clones, with some not included. The profile shows approximately 32,000 clones, over 85% of them singletons. The CDR3 is 17 residues long. The material sequenced was PBMCs. This sequence was found in a woman aged 40 to 50 with a blood cancer, CMV-positive, and with a related stem cell donor. The chain employs TRBV21-1 and TRBJ1-5; the D call TRBD1 from the table was never checked on the DNA. TRBV21-1 is a listed pseudogene. The CDR3 DNA follows: TGTGCCAGCAGCAAATTCGCCGAAGGGGGCCCCAATCAGCCCCAGCATTTT. Translation: CASSKFAEGGPNQPQHF.